This TCR beta chain was sequenced for a study of T cells after posttransplantation cyclophosphamide. Losses at the gene ends were 0 bases for V and 7 bases for J; bases not matched to a gene: 10. This CDR3 contains 17 residues. Per the germline V gene, CDR1 is MGHRA and CDR2 is YSYEKL. General observations from the study: TRB clonality was highly associated with recipient CMV seropositivity and reactivation.

This table comes from immunoSEQ multiplex PCR, and its TCRdb copy is limited to in-frame clones, with some not included. The sample gives 36,000 or so clones, none seen only once, and the top ten clones hold roughly 1.2%. About this clone itself: Its antigen is undetermined.

The chain carries TRBV4-1 and TRBJ2-1; 9 bases fit TRBD2. The receptor's source is a girl aged 5-17 years in good health, CMV-negative, and a related stem cell transplant donor. Sequenced: PBMCs. The CDR3 region is CASSQDAAGGLANEQFF. The CDR3 region has the DNA TGCGCCAGCAGCCAAGATGCGGCGGGGGGGCTTGCAAATGAGCAGTTCTTC.